The entry below gives a single T cell receptor beta chain sequence along with its context. Its antigen is still unknown. CDR1 KGHSH and CDR2 LQKENI come from the germline V gene. V was pared by 2 bases and J by 6 bases, with 6 bases of the junction left unmatched. This CDR3 has 15 residues. Repertoires were generated with immunoSEQ multiplex PCR, while TCRdb's copy carries only in-frame clones and drops some. The sample holds around 50,000 clones, around 84% seen once. The sample originates from a study of graft-versus-host responses after intestinal transplantation. Background on the study: Recipients received multivisceral, liver-intestinal, or isolated intestinal transplants. The study gave all recipients anti-thymocyte globulin induction, then tacrolimus and steroids for roughly 3 years. Findings and caveats of the study: Where graft-donor T cell macrochimerism was present, patients had high graft-versus-host to host-versus-graft clonal ratios in allografts.

The sequence came from a human donor who was the organ donor for an intestinal transplant. The chain is built from TRBV18 and TRBJ2-1, with 8 nucleotides matching TRBD2. The input for sequencing was unstimulated CD4+ T cells sorted from spleen or lymph node cells, taken before transplant. CDR3 in amino acids: CASSPSAGGTNEQFF. The CDR3 DNA reads as TGTGCCAGCTCACCATCCGCGGGAGGAACCAATGAGCAGTTCTTC.